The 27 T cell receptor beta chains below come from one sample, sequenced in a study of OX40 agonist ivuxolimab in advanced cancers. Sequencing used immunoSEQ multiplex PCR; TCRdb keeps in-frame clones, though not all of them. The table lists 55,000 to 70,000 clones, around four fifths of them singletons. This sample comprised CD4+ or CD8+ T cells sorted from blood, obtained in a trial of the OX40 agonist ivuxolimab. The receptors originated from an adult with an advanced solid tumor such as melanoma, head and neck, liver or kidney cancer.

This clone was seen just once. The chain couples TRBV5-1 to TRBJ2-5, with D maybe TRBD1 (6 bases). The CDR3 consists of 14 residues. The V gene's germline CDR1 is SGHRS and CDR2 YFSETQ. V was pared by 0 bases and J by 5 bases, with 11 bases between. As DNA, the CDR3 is TGCGCCAGCAGCTTGGCAGGGACATTGGAGACCCAGTACTTC. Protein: CASSLAGTLETQYF.

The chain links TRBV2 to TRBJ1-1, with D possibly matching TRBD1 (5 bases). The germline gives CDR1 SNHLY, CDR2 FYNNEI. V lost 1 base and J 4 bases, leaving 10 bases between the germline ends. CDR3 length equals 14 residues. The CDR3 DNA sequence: TGTGCCAGCAGTGAAGGGGGGTTTGGCACTGAAGCTTTCTTT. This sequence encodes CASSEGGFGTEAFF.

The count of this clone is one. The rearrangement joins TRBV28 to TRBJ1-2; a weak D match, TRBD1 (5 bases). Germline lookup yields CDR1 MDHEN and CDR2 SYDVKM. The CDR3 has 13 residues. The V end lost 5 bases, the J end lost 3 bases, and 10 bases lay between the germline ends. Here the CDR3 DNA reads TGTGCCAGCAGTCCCGGGACCTACTATGGCTACACCTTC. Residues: CASSPGTYYGYTF.

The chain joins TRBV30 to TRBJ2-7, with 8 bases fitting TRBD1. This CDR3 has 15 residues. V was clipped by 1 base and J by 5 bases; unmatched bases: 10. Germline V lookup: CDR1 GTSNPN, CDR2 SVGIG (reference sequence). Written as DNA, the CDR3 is TGTGCCTGGAGTGCCCAGGACAGGGAACTGGACGAGCAGTACTTC. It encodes CAWSAQDRELDEQYF.

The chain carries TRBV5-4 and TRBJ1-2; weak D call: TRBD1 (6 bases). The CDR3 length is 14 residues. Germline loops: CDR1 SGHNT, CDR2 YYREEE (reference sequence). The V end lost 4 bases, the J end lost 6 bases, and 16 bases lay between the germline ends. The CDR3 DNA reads TGTGCCAGCAGCCGCGAGGGGGGTATTAATGGCTACACCTTC. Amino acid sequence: CASSREGGINGYTF.

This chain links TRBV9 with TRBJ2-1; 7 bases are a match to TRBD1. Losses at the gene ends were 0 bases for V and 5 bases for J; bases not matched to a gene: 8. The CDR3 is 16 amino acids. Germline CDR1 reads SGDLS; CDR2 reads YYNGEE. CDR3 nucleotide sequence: TGTGCCAGCAGCGTAGGAGGGGGCGCGTTCAACAATGAGCAGTTCTTC. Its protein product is CASSVGGGAFNNEQFF. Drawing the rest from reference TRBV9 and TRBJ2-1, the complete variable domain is DSGVTQTPKHLITATGQRVTLRCSPRSGDLSVYWYQQSLDQGLQFLIQYYNGEERAKGNILERFSAQQFPDLHSELNLSSLELGDSALYFCASSVGGGAFNNEQFFGPGTRLTVL.

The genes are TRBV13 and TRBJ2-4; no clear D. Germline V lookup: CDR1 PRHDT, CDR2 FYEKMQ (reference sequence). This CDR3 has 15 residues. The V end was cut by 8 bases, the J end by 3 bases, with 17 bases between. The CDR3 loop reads CASSARRVGKNIQYF. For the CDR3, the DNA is TGTGCCAGCTCCGCCCGGCGTGTGGGCAAAAACATTCAGTACTTC.

The CDR3 DNA reads as TGTGCCAGCAGCCCGACAGAATACAATGAGCAGTTCTTC. Encoded protein: CASSPTEYNEQFF. J is TRBJ2-1 and V is TRBV7-9, with TRBD1 as a possible D gene (5 bases). Trimming took off 5 bases at V and 4 bases at J, with 9 bases between the two ends. The length of the CDR3 is 13 residues. The V gene's germline CDR1 is SEHNR and CDR2 FQNEAQ (reference sequence).

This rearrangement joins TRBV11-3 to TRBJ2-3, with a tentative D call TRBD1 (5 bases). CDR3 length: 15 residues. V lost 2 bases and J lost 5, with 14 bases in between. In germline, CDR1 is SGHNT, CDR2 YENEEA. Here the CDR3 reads CASSLLVGQQDTQYF. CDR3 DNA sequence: TGTGCCAGCAGCTTACTCGTGGGGCAGCAAGATACGCAGTATTTT.

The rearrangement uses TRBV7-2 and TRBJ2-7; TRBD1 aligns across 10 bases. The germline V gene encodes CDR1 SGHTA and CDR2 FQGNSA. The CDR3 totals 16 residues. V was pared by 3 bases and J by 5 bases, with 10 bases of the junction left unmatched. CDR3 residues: CASSFNGGTGEDEQYF. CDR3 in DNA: TGTGCCAGCAGCTTCAACGGCGGGACAGGGGAAGACGAGCAGTACTTC.

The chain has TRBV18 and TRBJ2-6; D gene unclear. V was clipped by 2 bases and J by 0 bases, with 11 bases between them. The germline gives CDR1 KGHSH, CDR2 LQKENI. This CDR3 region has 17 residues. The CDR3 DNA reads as TGTGCCAGCTCACCAGTCCCCACTACCTCTGGGGCCAACGTCCTGACTTTC. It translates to CASSPVPTTSGANVLTF. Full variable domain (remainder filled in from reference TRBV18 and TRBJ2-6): NAGVMQNPRHLVRRRGQEARLRCSPMKGHSHVYWYRQLPEEGLKFMVYLQKENIIDESGMPKERFSAEFPKEGPSILRIQQVVRGDSAAYFCASSPVPTTSGANVLTFGAGSRLTVL.

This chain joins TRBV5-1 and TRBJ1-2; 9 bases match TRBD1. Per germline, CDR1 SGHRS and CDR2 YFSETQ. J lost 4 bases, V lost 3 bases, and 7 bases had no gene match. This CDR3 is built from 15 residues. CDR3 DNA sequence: TGCGCCAGCAGCTCTACGACAGGGGGTGGCTATGGCTACACCTTC. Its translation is CASSSTTGGGYGYTF.

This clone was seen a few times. CDR3 loop: CASSSGLETGELFF. The CDR3 DNA reads as TGTGCCAGCAGCTCTGGACTGGAAACCGGGGAGCTGTTTTTT. The chain links TRBV7-3 to TRBJ2-2; tentative D call: TRBD2 (5 bases). V shed 4 bases and J shed 5 bases, with 11 bases lying between them. Looked up from germline, CDR1 is SGHTA and CDR2 is FQGTGA. This CDR3 is 14 amino acids long.

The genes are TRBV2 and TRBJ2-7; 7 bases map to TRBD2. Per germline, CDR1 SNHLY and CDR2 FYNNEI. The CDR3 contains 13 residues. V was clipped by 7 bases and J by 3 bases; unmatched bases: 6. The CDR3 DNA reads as TGTGCCAGCACGGATGGCGGGAGCTACGAGCAGTACTTC. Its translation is CASTDGGSYEQYF. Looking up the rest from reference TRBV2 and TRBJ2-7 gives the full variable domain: EPEVTQTPSHQVTQMGQEVILRCVPISNHLYFYWYRQILGQKVEFLVSFYNNEISEKSEIFDDQFSVERPDGSNFTLKIRSTKLEDSAMYFCASTDGGSYEQYFGPGTRLTVT.

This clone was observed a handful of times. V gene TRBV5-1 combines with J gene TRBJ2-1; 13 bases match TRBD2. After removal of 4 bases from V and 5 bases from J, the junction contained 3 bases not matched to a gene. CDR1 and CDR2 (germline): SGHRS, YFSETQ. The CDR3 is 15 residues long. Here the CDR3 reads CASSPLAGGDNEQFF. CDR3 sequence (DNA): TGCGCCAGCAGCCCACTAGCGGGAGGGGACAATGAGCAGTTCTTC.

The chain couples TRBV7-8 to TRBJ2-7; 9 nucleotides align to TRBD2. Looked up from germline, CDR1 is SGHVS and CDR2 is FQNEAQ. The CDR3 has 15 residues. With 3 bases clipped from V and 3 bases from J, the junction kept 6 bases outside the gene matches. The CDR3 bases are TGTGCCAGCAGCTTCCGGACTAGCGAAGGCTACGAGCAGTACTTC. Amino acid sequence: CASSFRTSEGYEQYF.

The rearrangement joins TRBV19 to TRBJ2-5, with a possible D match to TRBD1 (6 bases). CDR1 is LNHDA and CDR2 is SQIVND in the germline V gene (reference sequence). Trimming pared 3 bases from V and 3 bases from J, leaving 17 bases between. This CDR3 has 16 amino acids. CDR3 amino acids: CASSILSGQRKETQYF. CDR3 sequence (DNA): TGTGCCAGTAGTATTCTATCTGGACAGAGGAAAGAGACCCAGTACTTC.

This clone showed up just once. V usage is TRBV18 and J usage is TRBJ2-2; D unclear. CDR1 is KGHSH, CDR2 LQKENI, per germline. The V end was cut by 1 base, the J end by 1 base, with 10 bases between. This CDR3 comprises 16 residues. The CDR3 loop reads CASSPLSFQNTGELFF. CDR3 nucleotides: TGTGCCAGCTCACCACTTTCCTTTCAGAACACCGGGGAGCTGTTTTTT.

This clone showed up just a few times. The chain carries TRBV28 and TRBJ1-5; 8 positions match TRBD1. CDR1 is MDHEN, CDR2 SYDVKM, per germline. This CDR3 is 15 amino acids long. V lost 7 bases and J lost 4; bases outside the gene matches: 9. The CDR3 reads CASTRGTGYNQPQHF. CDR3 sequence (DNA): TGTGCCAGCACACGGGGGACAGGATATAATCAGCCCCAGCATTTT.

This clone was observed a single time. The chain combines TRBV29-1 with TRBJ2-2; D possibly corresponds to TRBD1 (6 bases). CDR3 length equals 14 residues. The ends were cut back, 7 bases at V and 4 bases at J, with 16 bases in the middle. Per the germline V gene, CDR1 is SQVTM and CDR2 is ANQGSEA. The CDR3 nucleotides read TGCAGCGCCCTGGACAGTGTGAGCACCGGGGAGCTGTTTTTT. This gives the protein CSALDSVSTGELFF.

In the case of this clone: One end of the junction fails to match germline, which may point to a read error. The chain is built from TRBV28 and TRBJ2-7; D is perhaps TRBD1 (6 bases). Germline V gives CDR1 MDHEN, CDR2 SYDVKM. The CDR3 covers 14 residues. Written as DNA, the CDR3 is TGTGCCAGCAGATCAGGGGTCCCCTCCGACGAGCAGTACTTC. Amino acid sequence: CASRSGVPSDEQYF. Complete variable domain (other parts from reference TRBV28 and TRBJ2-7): DVKVTQSSRYLVKRTGEKVFLECVQDMDHENMFWYRQDPGLGLRLIYFSYDVKMKEKGDIPEGYSVSREKKERFSLILESASTNQTSMYLCASRSGVPSDEQYFGPGTRLTVT.

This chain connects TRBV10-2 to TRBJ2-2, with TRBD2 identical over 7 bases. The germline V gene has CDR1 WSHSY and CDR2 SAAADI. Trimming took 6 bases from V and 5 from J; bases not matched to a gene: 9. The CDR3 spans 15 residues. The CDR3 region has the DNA TGCGCCAGCAGGGAGGCGGGAGAAAGAACCGGGGAGCTGTTTTTT. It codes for CASREAGERTGELFF.

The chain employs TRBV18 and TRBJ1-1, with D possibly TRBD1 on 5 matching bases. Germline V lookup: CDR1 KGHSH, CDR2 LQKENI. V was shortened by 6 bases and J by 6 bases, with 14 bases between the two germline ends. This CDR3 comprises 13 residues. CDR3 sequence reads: CASSPRRGAEAFF. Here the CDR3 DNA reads TGTGCCAGCTCCCCCCGGCGAGGGGCTGAAGCTTTCTTT.

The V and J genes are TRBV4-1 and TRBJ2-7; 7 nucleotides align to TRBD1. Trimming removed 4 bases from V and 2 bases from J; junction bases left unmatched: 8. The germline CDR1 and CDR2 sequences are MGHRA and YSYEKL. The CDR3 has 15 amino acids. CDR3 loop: CASSRTTTGPYEQYF. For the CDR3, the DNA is TGCGCCAGCAGCCGAACGACGACAGGGCCCTACGAGCAGTACTTC.

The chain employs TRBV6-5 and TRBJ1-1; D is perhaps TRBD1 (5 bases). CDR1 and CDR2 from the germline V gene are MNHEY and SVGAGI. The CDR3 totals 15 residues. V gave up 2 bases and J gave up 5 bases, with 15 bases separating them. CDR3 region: CASSYVGGVQTEAFF. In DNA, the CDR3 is TGTGCCAGCAGTTACGTGGGGGGTGTACAAACTGAAGCTTTCTTT.

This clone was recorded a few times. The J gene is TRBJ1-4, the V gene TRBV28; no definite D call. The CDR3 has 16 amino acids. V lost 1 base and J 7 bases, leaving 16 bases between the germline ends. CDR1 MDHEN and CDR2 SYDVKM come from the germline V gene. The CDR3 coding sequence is TGTGCCAGCAGTTTATTGGGAGGTGGTAGCGGTGAAAAACTGTTTTTT. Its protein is CASSLLGGGSGEKLFF. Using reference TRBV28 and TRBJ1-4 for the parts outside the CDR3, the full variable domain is DVKVTQSSRYLVKRTGEKVFLECVQDMDHENMFWYRQDPGLGLRLIYFSYDVKMKEKGDIPEGYSVSREKKERFSLILESASTNQTSMYLCASSLLGGGSGEKLFFGSGTQLSVL.

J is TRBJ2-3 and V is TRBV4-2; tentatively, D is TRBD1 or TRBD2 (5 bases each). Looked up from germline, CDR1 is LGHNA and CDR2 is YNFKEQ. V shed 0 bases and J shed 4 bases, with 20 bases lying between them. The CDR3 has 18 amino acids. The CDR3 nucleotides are TGTGCCAGCAGCCAAGATACGTTCGGGGCCAGTAGTGCAGATACGCAGTATTTT. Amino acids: CASSQDTFGASSADTQYF.